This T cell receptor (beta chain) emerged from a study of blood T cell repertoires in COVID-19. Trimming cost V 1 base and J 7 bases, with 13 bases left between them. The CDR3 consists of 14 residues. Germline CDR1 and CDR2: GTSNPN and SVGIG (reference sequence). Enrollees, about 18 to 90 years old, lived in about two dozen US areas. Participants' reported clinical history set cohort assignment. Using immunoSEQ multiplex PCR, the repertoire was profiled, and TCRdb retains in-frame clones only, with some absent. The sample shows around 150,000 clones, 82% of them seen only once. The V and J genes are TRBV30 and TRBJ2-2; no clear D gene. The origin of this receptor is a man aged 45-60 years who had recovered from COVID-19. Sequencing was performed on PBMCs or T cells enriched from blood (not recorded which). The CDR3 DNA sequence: TGTGCCTGGAGTGGGTCAGCCCCGGGCGGGGAGCTGTTTTTT. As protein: CAWSGSAPGGELFF.